These 18 T cell receptor beta chains were sequenced from one sample in a study of blood T cell repertoires in COVID-19. The table came from immunoSEQ multiplex PCR; TCRdb's copy has only in-frame clones and leaves some out. The sample comprises 250,000 or so clones, around 88% of which are singletons, and approximately 2% rests with the top ten. The sequenced sample consisted of peripheral blood. Source of these receptors: a man younger than 40 with active or convalescent COVID-19.

The chain employs TRBV10-1 and TRBJ2-1; D might be TRBD2 (5 bases). Germline V gives CDR1 WNHNN, CDR2 SYGVQD (reference sequence). The CDR3 totals 17 residues. Trimming pared 2 bases from V and 0 bases from J, leaving 14 bases between. The CDR3 nucleotides read TGCGCCAGCAGTGAGCCCAAGCGGAGGAGCTCCTACAATGAGCAGTTCTTC. It translates to CASSEPKRRSSYNEQFF.

The rearrangement joins TRBV30 to TRBJ1-3; 7 nucleotides match TRBD1. The CDR3 consists of 15 residues. The ends lost 5 bases at V and 0 bases at J; junction bases unmatched: 7. The V gene's germline CDR1 is GTSNPN and CDR2 SVGIG (reference sequence). The CDR3 is CAWGDSLNSGNTIYF. In DNA, the CDR3 is TGTGCCTGGGGGGACAGTTTGAACTCTGGAAACACCATATATTTT.

The chain joins TRBV19 to TRBJ2-3, with TRBD2 as a possible D gene (5 bases). The germline V gene encodes CDR1 LNHDA and CDR2 SQIVND (reference sequence). The CDR3 totals 15 residues. V was clipped by 3 bases and J by 7 bases, with 17 bases between them. CDR3 sequence (DNA): TGTGCCAGTAGTATGCCCACAACACGGGGTTATACGCAGTATTTT. It codes for CASSMPTTRGYTQYF. The variable domain in full, completed from reference TRBV19 and TRBJ2-3, reads DGGITQSPKYLFRKEGQNVTLSCEQNLNHDAMYWYRQDPGQGLRLIYYSQIVNDFQKGDIAEGYSVSREKKESFPLTVTSAQKNPTAFYLCASSMPTTRGYTQYFGPGTRLTVL.

The chain joins TRBV9 to TRBJ2-1, with 10 bases matching TRBD2. Germline V gene data show CDR1 as SGDLS and CDR2 as YYNGEE. After removal of 0 bases from V and 2 bases from J, the junction contained 2 bases not matched to a gene. The CDR3 contains 16 residues. In DNA, the CDR3 is TGTGCCAGCAGCGTAGATCTAGCGGGGGCCTACAATGAGCAGTTCTTC. It is translated as CASSVDLAGAYNEQFF. The whole variable domain, filled in from reference TRBV9 and TRBJ2-1, reads DSGVTQTPKHLITATGQRVTLRCSPRSGDLSVYWYQQSLDQGLQFLIQYYNGEERAKGNILERFSAQQFPDLHSELNLSSLELGDSALYFCASSVDLAGAYNEQFFGPGTRLTVL.

This chain joins TRBV7-6 and TRBJ2-5, with 8 bases lining up with TRBD1. CDR1 SGHVS and CDR2 FNYEAQ come from the germline V gene. V gave up 4 bases and J gave up 3 bases; unmatched junction bases: 7. There are 15 residues in the CDR3. The CDR3 coding sequence is TGTGCCAGCAGCTCCAGACAGGGGAGCGAAGAGACCCAGTACTTC. It specifies CASSSRQGSEETQYF. The complete variable domain, with remaining parts taken from reference TRBV7-6 and TRBJ2-5, reads GAGVSQSPRYKVTKRGQDVALRCDPISGHVSLYWYRQALGQGPEFLTYFNYEAQQDKSGLPNDRFSAERPEGSISTLTIQRTEQRDSAMYRCASSSRQGSEETQYFGPGTRLLVL.

The CDR3 spells CASSLNYRGYEQYF. The DNA for the CDR3 is TGTGCCAGCAGCTTAAACTATAGGGGATACGAGCAGTACTTC. The V and J genes are TRBV11-2 and TRBJ2-7; D is possibly TRBD1 (5 bases). Germline lookup yields CDR1 SGHAT and CDR2 FQNNGV. This CDR3 region has 14 residues. Trimming shortened V by 2 bases and J by 4 bases, and 12 bases separated the two germline ends.

The chain links TRBV19 to TRBJ2-1; 10 nucleotides align to TRBD2. Germline V gene sequence: CDR1 LNHDA, CDR2 SQIVND (reference sequence). The CDR3 is 16 amino acids. V was pared by 6 bases and J by 2 bases, with 7 bases of the junction left unmatched. In DNA form, the CDR3 reads TGTGCCAGTAGACGCCTAGCGGGGGATACCTACAATGAGCAGTTCTTC. It specifies CASRRLAGDTYNEQFF.

The rearrangement joins TRBV5-1 to TRBJ1-2; no reliable D call. This CDR3 is built from 14 residues. Germline CDR1 and CDR2: SGHRS and YFSETQ. V was pared by 4 bases and J by 7 bases, with 17 bases between. This CDR3 is CASSGSHLGGGYTF. The CDR3 bases are TGCGCCAGCAGCGGAAGTCATCTAGGTGGTGGCTACACCTTC.

With respect to this clone: Just one base apart from a much larger clone, this may be a read error. The chain joins TRBV6-1 to TRBJ1-1, with 8 bases aligning to TRBD1. The germline gives CDR1 MNHNS, CDR2 SASEGT. This CDR3 is 12 amino acids long. CDR3 in amino acids: CASNESGGIAFF. CDR3 coding DNA: TGTGCCAGCAATGAATCAGGGGGCATAGCTTTCTTT.

The V gene is TRBV30, the J gene TRBJ2-7; TRBD2 is a possible D gene (5 bases). This CDR3 contains 13 residues. V dropped 2 bases and J dropped 4 bases, with 12 bases sitting between them. Germline CDR1 reads GTSNPN; CDR2 reads SVGIG (reference sequence). The CDR3 here is CAWSKGEVYEQYF. DNA of the CDR3: TGTGCCTGGAGTAAGGGAGAGGTATACGAGCAGTACTTC.

This clone has more than one count but fewer than ten. V gene TRBV25-1 combines with J gene TRBJ1-5, with D perhaps TRBD1 (5 bases). Germline V CDR1 and CDR2: MGHDK, SYGVNS. Trimming stripped 3 bases from V and 9 bases from J, with 9 bases between. CDR3 length equals 12 residues. The chain's CDR3 is CASSDRGGPQHF. CDR3 DNA: TGTGCCAGCAGTGATCGGGGGGGGCCCCAGCATTTT.

The chain carries TRBV5-1 and TRBJ1-6; possibly TRBD1 for D (6 bases). Germline-derived CDR1 and CDR2 are SGHRS and YFSETQ. The V end lost 4 bases, the J end lost 0 bases, and 14 bases lay between the germline ends. CDR3 size: 17 residues. The CDR3 region has the DNA TGCGCCAGCAGCGTAGGACAGTGGAGCTCCTATAATTCACCCCTCCACTTT. Protein: CASSVGQWSSYNSPLHF.

The chain links TRBV4-1 to TRBJ1-1, with D perhaps TRBD1 (5 bases). Germline CDR1 is MGHRA and CDR2 is YSYEKL. The CDR3 is 15 amino acids. Trimming pared 3 bases from V and 4 bases from J, leaving 15 bases between. The CDR3 protein is CASSQFGGGVTEAFF. The CDR3 DNA sequence: TGCGCCAGCAGCCAGTTCGGGGGAGGCGTCACTGAAGCTTTCTTT.

J is TRBJ1-1 and V is TRBV4-3; 8 bases are shared with TRBD1. Germline CDR1 reads LGHNA; CDR2 reads YSLEER. V was clipped by 1 base and J by 2 bases; unmatched bases: 6. The CDR3 is 16 residues long. CDR3 region: CASSQGEDRVNTEAFF. The CDR3 nucleotides are TGCGCCAGCAGCCAAGGGGAGGACAGGGTTAACACTGAAGCTTTCTTT.

The gene calls are TRBV30 and TRBJ2-1; 12 bases map to TRBD1. Germline CDR1 is GTSNPN and CDR2 is SVGIG (reference sequence). Trimming took 5 bases from V and 8 from J; bases not matched to a gene: 7. The CDR3 contains 14 residues. In DNA form, the CDR3 reads TGTGCCTGGGGTACCGGGACAGGGGGCGATGAGCAGTTCTTC. It codes for CAWGTGTGGDEQFF.

The chain has TRBV30 and TRBJ1-1; D is possibly TRBD1 (5 bases). The CDR3 is 13 residues long. The V and J ends lost 0 bases and 3 bases respectively, with 8 bases between them. Germline CDR1 reads GTSNPN; CDR2 reads SVGIG (reference sequence). The CDR3 nucleotides are TGTGCCTGGAGTGTCGGGGGTTACACTGAAGCTTTCTTT. Its protein is CAWSVGGYTEAFF.

The chain has TRBV19 and TRBJ1-5; 9 bases line up with TRBD1. The CDR3 loop spans 14 amino acids. Trimming at V came to 6 bases and at J to 5 bases, leaving 5 bases not matched to a gene. CDR1 is LNHDA, CDR2 SQIVND, per germline (reference sequence). CDR3 nucleotides: TGTGCCAGTAGCCAGACAGGGGGGCATCAGCCCCAGCATTTT. Translated: CASSQTGGHQPQHF.

The rearrangement uses TRBV5-6 and TRBJ2-1; tentative D call: TRBD1 (6 bases). Trimming took 4 bases from V and 0 from J, leaving 14 bases between them. Looked up from germline, CDR1 is SGHDT and CDR2 is YYEEEE. The CDR3 covers 16 residues. CDR3 coding DNA: TGTGCCAGCAGCGAAGCGTTAGGGGGCTCCTACAATGAGCAGTTCTTC. This gives the protein CASSEALGGSYNEQFF.